The following is a T cell receptor (beta chain) sequence with its context. The method was immunoSEQ multiplex PCR; TCRdb's version includes in-frame clones alone and lacks a portion of them. The sample shows more than 75,000 clones, about 80% of them seen only once. The data belong to a study of control samples from healthy donors and cancer patients. The germline gives CDR1 SGHVS, CDR2 FNYEAQ. V gave up 2 bases and J gave up 1 base, with 11 bases separating them. The CDR3 contains 15 residues. This clonotype originated in a woman in her 30s in good health. The source material was blood. The chain employs TRBV7-6 and TRBJ1-1; D possibly corresponds to TRBD1 (6 bases). The CDR3 spells CASSLLQTGNTEAFF. Here the CDR3 DNA reads TGTGCCAGCAGCTTACTACAGACAGGGAACACTGAAGCTTTCTTT.